Reported below is one T cell receptor beta chain. The clone's antigen remains unknown. Base quality data are lacking; no much larger clone is found one base away. The immunoSEQ Assay, a bias-controlled multiplex PCR, was used to amplify TCRbeta CDR3 regions from genomic DNA. On the authors' methods: Within the assay, amplification of reference gene primers was used to estimate how many nucleated cells each sample contained. Sequence reads were collapsed and filtered to measure the absolute abundance of every unique TCRbeta CDR3 rearrangement. Productive Simpson clonality was computed per sample as the square root of Simpson's diversity index over productive rearrangements. TCRdb's version of the immuneACCESS table is confined to in-frame rearrangements and falls short of the full clone set. An unresolved V gene accounts for under half of the shortfall where checked; the remainder is of unknown origin. V and J calls and clone size are copied from that table; D and trimming were computed from the DNA. The sample yields 160,000 or so clones; about 80% were counted once. The top ten hold approximately 12% of the sample.

A second Seattle source provided samples from volunteer blood donors who had recovered from COVID-19. Each collaborating institution followed its own protocols to collect whole blood in K2EDTA tubes. For TCRbeta analysis, collaborators shipped samples in one of three forms: frozen whole blood, isolated PBMCs, or DNA extracted from either of those sample types. The sample belongs to a study of blood T cell repertoires in COVID-19 (TCRdb year 2020). As for the study more broadly: Collaborator samples came from the United States, Italy and Spain and covered acute and convalescent phases of COVID-19. Where available, HLA class I and class II types were obtained from metadata supplied by the sample provider rather than from assay-based typing. Deeply sampled blood TCRbeta repertoires from subjects exposed to, actively infected with, or recovered from COVID-19 were included in the dataset. Samples came from the ongoing ImmuneRACE study (first 160 participants) plus 1,254 subjects from 6 global collaborators. The repertoires were released in a freely available public database intended as a resource for research on the immune response to SARS-CoV-2. The prospective study material was composed of cDNA or gDNA derived from T cells, B-cell-depleted T cells, or PBMCs. The sample metadata nearly always contained a de-identified subject ID, COVID-19 status, age in years and sex.

Results the study describes overall, beyond this receptor: The amount of clinical and demographic metadata varied by source and participant and was provided uncurated.

Trimming takes 4 bases off V and 3 bases off J; junction bases not matched to a gene: 12. The germline V gene encodes CDR1 SEHNR and CDR2 FQNEAQ (reference sequence). Measured from the cysteine to the phenylalanine, the CDR3 is 18 residues long. Of the read, only the CDR3 DNA is kept; its 54 bases are in frame from base 1. This TCR was sampled from a man between 65 and 85 years old who had recovered from COVID-19. Sequences were obtained from peripheral blood. The chain couples TRBV7-9 to TRBJ2-2, and 9 bases in between align with TRBD1. Here the CDR3 is given as CASSSENRDRDYTGELFF. DNA sequence: TGTGCCAGCAGCTCTGAAAACCGGGACAGGGATTACACCGGGGAGCTGTTTTTT.